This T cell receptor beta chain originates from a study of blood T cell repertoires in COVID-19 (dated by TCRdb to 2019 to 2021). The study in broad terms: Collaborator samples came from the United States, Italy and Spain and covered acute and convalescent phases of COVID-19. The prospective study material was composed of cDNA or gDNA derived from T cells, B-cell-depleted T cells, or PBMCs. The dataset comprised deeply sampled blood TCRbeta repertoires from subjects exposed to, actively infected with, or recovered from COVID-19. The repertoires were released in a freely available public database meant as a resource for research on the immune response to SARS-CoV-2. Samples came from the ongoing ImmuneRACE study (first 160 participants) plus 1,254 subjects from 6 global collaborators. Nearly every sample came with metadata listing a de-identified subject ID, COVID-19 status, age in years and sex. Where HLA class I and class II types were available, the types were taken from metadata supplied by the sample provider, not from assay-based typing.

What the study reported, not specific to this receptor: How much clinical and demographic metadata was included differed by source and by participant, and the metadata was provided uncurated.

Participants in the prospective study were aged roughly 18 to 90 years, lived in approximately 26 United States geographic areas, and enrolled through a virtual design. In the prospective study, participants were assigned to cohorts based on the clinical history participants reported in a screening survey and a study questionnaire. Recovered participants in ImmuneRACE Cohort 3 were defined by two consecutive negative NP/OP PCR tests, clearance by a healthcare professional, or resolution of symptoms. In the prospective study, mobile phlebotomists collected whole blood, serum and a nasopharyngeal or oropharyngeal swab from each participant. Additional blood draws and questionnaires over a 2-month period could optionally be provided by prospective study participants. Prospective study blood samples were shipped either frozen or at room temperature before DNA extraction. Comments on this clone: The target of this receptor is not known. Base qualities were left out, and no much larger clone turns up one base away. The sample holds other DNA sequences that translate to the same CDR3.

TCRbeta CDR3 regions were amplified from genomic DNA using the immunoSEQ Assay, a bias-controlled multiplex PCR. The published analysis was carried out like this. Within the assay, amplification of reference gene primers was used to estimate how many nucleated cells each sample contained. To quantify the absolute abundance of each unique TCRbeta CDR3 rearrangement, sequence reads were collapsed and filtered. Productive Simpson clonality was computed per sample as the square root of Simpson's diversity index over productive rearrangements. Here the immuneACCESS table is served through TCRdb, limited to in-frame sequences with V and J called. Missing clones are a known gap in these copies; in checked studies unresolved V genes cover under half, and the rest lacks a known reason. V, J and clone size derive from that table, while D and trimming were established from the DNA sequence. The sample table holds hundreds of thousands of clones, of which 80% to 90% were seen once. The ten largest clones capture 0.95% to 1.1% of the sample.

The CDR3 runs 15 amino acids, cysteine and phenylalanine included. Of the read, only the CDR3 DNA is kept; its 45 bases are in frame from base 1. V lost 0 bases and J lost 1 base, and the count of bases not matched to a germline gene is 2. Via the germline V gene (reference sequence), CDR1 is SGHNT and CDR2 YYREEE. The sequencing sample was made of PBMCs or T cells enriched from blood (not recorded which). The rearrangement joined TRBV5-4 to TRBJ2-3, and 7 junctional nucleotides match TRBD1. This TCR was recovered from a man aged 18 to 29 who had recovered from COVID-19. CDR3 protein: CASSLAGQGTDTQYF. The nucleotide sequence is TGTGCCAGCAGCTTGGCCGGACAGGGCACAGATACGCAGTATTTT.